The 23 T cell receptor beta chains reported below all come from one sample, sequenced in a study of shared clonotypes between healthy human individuals. Clones were read by immunoSEQ multiplex PCR, and TCRdb kept only the in-frame ones, dropping some. The sample lists about 600,000 clones; about 97% were seen once. The sample taken for sequencing was naive CD4+ T cells sorted from blood. As for subset: CD45RA+ positively selected. These TCRs come from a woman in her twenties or thirties in good health.

The chain carries TRBV18 and TRBJ2-5; no clear D gene. Per the germline V gene, CDR1 is KGHSH and CDR2 is LQKENI. This CDR3 comprises 13 residues. Trimming took off 6 bases at V and 1 base at J, with 9 bases between the two ends. Written as DNA, the CDR3 is TGTGCCAGCTCGAGGAACACCCAAGAGACCCAGTACTTC. Translation gives CASSRNTQETQYF.

The chain joins TRBV19 to TRBJ1-4, with 7 bases aligning to TRBD1. Per germline, CDR1 LNHDA and CDR2 SQIVND (reference sequence). There are 14 residues in the CDR3. V was clipped by 4 bases and J by 4 bases; unmatched bases: 3. The CDR3 sequence is CASSTGQFNEKLFF. The CDR3 DNA sequence: TGTGCCAGTAGTACGGGACAGTTTAATGAAAAACTGTTTTTT.

The chain combines TRBV5-4 with TRBJ2-5; 10 bases align to TRBD2. V lost 3 bases, J lost 5 bases, and 10 bases stayed unmatched. This CDR3 is built from 16 residues. CDR1 and CDR2 from the germline V gene are SGHNT and YYREEE (reference sequence). The CDR3 is CASSSITSGASETQYF. The CDR3 bases are TGTGCCAGCAGCTCCATAACTAGCGGGGCAAGTGAGACCCAGTACTTC.

The chain is built from TRBV28 and TRBJ1-5; D is unresolved. Per germline, CDR1 MDHEN and CDR2 SYDVKM. Trimming took 2 bases from V and 3 from J, leaving 14 bases between them. The CDR3 sequence is 16 residues long. CDR3 in amino acids: CASSLRYGSINQPQHF. DNA for the CDR3: TGTGCCAGCAGTTTAAGGTACGGCTCCATCAATCAGCCCCAGCATTTT.

This chain joins TRBV19 and TRBJ2-7, with TRBD2 matching over 8 bases. CDR1 is LNHDA and CDR2 is SQIVND in the germline V gene (reference sequence). The CDR3 has 16 residues. The trim removed 1 base at V and 5 bases at J, leaving 10 bases unmatched. The CDR3 loop is CASSIASPGGTHEQYF. In nucleotides, the CDR3 is TGTGCCAGTAGTATAGCTTCCCCGGGAGGGACTCACGAGCAGTACTTC.

The CDR3 sequence: CASSSPSTGFYGYTF. The CDR3 region has the DNA TGTGCCAGCAGTTCCCCTTCTACAGGTTTCTATGGCTACACCTTC. This sequence joins TRBV28 and TRBJ1-2; possibly TRBD1 for D (5 bases). V lost 4 bases to trimming and J lost 4 bases, with 16 bases between them. Germline V gives CDR1 MDHEN, CDR2 SYDVKM. The length of the CDR3 is 15 residues.

This clone was observed a single time. The chain links TRBV6-1 to TRBJ2-2; D might be TRBD2 (5 bases). The ends were cut back, 6 bases at V and 6 bases at J, with 11 bases in the middle. From germline, CDR1 is MNHNS and CDR2 SASEGT. The CDR3 covers 13 residues. For the CDR3, the DNA is TGTGCCAGCAGAGCCGAGAGGGCCGGGGAGCTGTTTTTT. Its translation is CASRAERAGELFF.

The chain is built from TRBV18 and TRBJ2-5; D assignment may be TRBD1 or TRBD2 (5 bases each). There are 14 residues in the CDR3. V was trimmed by 2 bases and J by 7 bases, leaving 14 bases between them. CDR1 KGHSH and CDR2 LQKENI come from the germline V gene. The CDR3: CASSPGEGRRTQYF. In nucleotides, the CDR3 is TGTGCCAGCTCACCAGGAGAGGGGCGGCGGACCCAGTACTTC.

The V and J genes are TRBV4-1 and TRBJ2-1; D gene unclear. In germline, CDR1 is MGHRA, CDR2 YSYEKL. The CDR3 length is 13 residues. V lost 0 bases and J 6 bases, leaving 6 bases between the germline ends. CDR3 sequence reads: CASSQDYANEQFF. CDR3 nucleotide sequence: TGCGCCAGCAGCCAAGATTACGCCAATGAGCAGTTCTTC.

This clone was detected once. CDR3 DNA sequence: TGTGCCAGCAGTTACGTCTCTCCAGGGCCGAACACTGAAGCTTTCTTT. Protein product: CASSYVSPGPNTEAFF. The genes are TRBV6-5 and TRBJ1-1; tentatively, D is TRBD1 (5 bases). Trimming left V 2 bases short and J 1 base short, with 14 bases between. This CDR3 has 16 amino acids. Germline V gene sequence: CDR1 MNHEY, CDR2 SVGAGI.

This chain joins TRBV5-8 and TRBJ2-3; D ambiguous. The CDR3 contains 12 residues. Trimming stripped 1 base from V and 5 bases from J, with 5 bases between. Germline V lookup: CDR1 SGHTS, CDR2 YDEGEE. DNA of the CDR3: TGTGCCAGCAGCTTGAGCCTAGATACGCAGTATTTT. Protein sequence: CASSLSLDTQYF. The entire variable domain, with the rest obtained from reference TRBV5-8 and TRBJ2-3, is as follows: EAGVTQSPTHLIKTRGQQATLRCSPISGHTSVYWYQQALGLGLQFLLWYDEGEERNRGNFPPRFSGRQFPNYSSELNVNALELEDSALYLCASSLSLDTQYFGPGTRLTVL.

The J gene is TRBJ1-1, the V gene TRBV10-3, with 7 bases identical to TRBD1. The CDR3 is made up of 15 amino acids. Trimming cost V 0 bases and J 1 base; bases outside gene matches: 2. Germline V gene data show CDR1 as ENHRY and CDR2 as SYGVKD. The CDR3 reads CAISESAGGNTEAFF. The CDR3 DNA reads TGTGCCATCAGTGAGTCGGCAGGGGGGAACACTGAAGCTTTCTTT.

This clone was found once. The DNA of the CDR3 is TGTGCCAGCAGCCTAACGGACGGAAAAGAGACCCAGTACTTC. Its protein is CASSLTDGKETQYF. The chain recombines TRBV7-9 with TRBJ2-5; D unclear. This CDR3 comprises 14 residues. Trimming cost V 5 bases and J 3 bases, with 13 bases left between them. Germline assignment: CDR1 SEHNR and CDR2 FQNEAQ (reference sequence).

This chain uses TRBV28 with TRBJ2-3; possibly TRBD2 for D (7 bases). V was cut by 7 bases and J by 6 bases, with 17 bases left in between. In germline, CDR1 is MDHEN, CDR2 SYDVKM. The CDR3 totals 14 residues. This CDR3 reads CASTKSGRGDTQYF. In DNA, the CDR3 is TGTGCCAGCACCAAGAGTGGGAGGGGGGATACGCAGTATTTT.

This chain links TRBV28 with TRBJ2-1; no definite D call. The germline V gene has CDR1 MDHEN and CDR2 SYDVKM. This CDR3 is 12 amino acids long. Trimming shortened V by 2 bases and J by 7 bases, and 6 bases separated the two germline ends. The CDR3 bases are TGTGCCAGCAGTTTAGTGGTAAATGAGCAGTTCTTC. Its protein product is CASSLVVNEQFF.

This chain joins TRBV27 and TRBJ2-7; TRBD1 aligns across 8 bases. Germline V lookup: CDR1 MNHEY, CDR2 SMNVEV (reference sequence). This CDR3 has 15 residues. Unmatched junction bases numbered 4, after V lost 0 bases and J lost 3 bases. Here the CDR3 reads CASSLSGTGDYEQYF. CDR3 bases: TGTGCCAGCAGTTTATCCGGGACAGGAGACTACGAGCAGTACTTC.

The chain is built from TRBV5-4 and TRBJ2-3, with 11 bases that match TRBD2. J lost 4 bases, V lost 5 bases, and 6 bases had no gene match. Germline CDR1 reads SGHNT; CDR2 reads YYREEE (reference sequence). The CDR3 covers 15 residues. CDR3 loop: CASRALAGDPDTQYF. The CDR3 region has the DNA TGTGCCAGCAGGGCACTAGCGGGAGATCCAGATACGCAGTATTTT.

The chain recombines TRBV9 with TRBJ2-7, with D perhaps TRBD2 (6 bases). With 0 bases removed from V and 5 bases from J, the gap between germline ends came to 24 bases. The CDR3 runs 18 residues. Germline loops: CDR1 SGDLS, CDR2 YYNGEE. CDR3 nucleotides: TGTGCCAGCAGCGTAGGGGTAGGGGAGCGGGCCGGACTCCACGAGCAGTACTTC. Its protein product is CASSVGVGERAGLHEQYF. Variable domain in full (rest from reference TRBV9 and TRBJ2-7): DSGVTQTPKHLITATGQRVTLRCSPRSGDLSVYWYQQSLDQGLQFLIQYYNGEERAKGNILERFSAQQFPDLHSELNLSSLELGDSALYFCASSVGVGERAGLHEQYFGPGTRLTVT.

This sequence joins TRBV6-6 and TRBJ1-2; D might be TRBD1 (5 bases). Looked up from germline, CDR1 is MNHNY and CDR2 is SVGAGI (reference sequence). The V end was cut by 3 bases, the J end by 0 bases, with 8 bases between. The CDR3 extends over 14 amino acids. The CDR3 spells CASSYDSTNYGYTF. CDR3 DNA: TGTGCCAGCAGTTATGACAGCACTAACTATGGCTACACCTTC.

The chain couples TRBV5-4 to TRBJ1-3; D possibly corresponds to TRBD1 (6 bases). Trimming took 0 bases from V and 0 from J, leaving 10 bases between them. The CDR3 sequence is 16 residues long. Germline V gives CDR1 SGHNT, CDR2 YYREEE (reference sequence). CDR3 DNA sequence: TGTGCCAGCAGCTTGGAAGGGACACGCTCTGGAAACACCATATATTTT. This encodes CASSLEGTRSGNTIYF.

In DNA form, the CDR3 reads TGTGCCAGTAGTCTTATACTAGCGTCCGACTACAATGAGCAGTTCTTC. This codes for CASSLILASDYNEQFF. The J gene is TRBJ2-1, the V gene TRBV19, with 7 bases lining up with TRBD2. Looked up from germline, CDR1 is LNHDA and CDR2 is SQIVND (reference sequence). The junction had 10 bases not matched to a gene; V was cut back by 5 bases and J by 3 bases. CDR3 size: 16 residues.

V gene TRBV5-1 combines with J gene TRBJ2-7; TRBD2 matches at 7 bases. The CDR3 loop spans 14 amino acids. The V and J ends lost 0 bases and 4 bases, in that order; junction bases with no gene match: 4. Germline lookup yields CDR1 SGHRS and CDR2 YFSETQ. CDR3 region: CASSLAGGEYEQYF. In DNA, the CDR3 is TGCGCCAGCAGCTTGGCTGGGGGGGAATACGAGCAGTACTTC.

The chain links TRBV2 to TRBJ2-1, with D maybe TRBD1 (8 bases). The CDR3 loop spans 16 amino acids. Germline CDR1 SNHLY, CDR2 FYNNEI. Trimming took off 6 bases at V and 6 bases at J, with 21 bases between the two ends. The CDR3 loop is CASSRSRTGRVNEQFF. The CDR3 nucleotides are TGTGCCAGCAGCCGCTCCCGGACAGGGAGGGTCAATGAGCAGTTCTTC.